This TCR beta chain was sequenced during a study of shared clonotypes between healthy human individuals. Produced via immunoSEQ multiplex PCR; TCRdb's table is partial and in-frame only. This sample has about 800,000 clones, with 96% found just once. Naive CD8 cells lacked CD45RO and underwent positive selection for CCR7, leaving out terminally differentiated effector memory CD45RA+ cells. Material: naive CD8+ T cells sorted from blood. This receptor was obtained from a man aged 25-45 years in good health.

The CDR3 region is CASSLAGEQYF. In nucleotides, the CDR3 is TGTGCCAGCAGCCTAGCGGGAGAGCAGTACTTC. J is TRBJ2-7 and V is TRBV6-5; 9 bases line up with TRBD2. Germline-derived CDR1 and CDR2 are MNHEY and SVGAGI. This CDR3 has 11 amino acids. Trimming cost V 6 bases and J 7 bases; bases outside gene matches: 1.